The 11 T cell receptor beta chains below all came from one sample that was sequenced in a study of T cells in Graves' hyperthyroidism and ophthalmopathy. Regions amplified from RNA transcripts were the TCR beta CDR3 regions. TCR CDR3 underwent first-round RT-PCR with the HTBI primer set. TCRdb passed the multiplex PCR reads through MiXCR, listing each CDR3 protein once. The table records 360,000 or so distinct CDR3 sequences, approximately 19% of them present only once. The sample consisted of blood. The source of these receptors is a woman aged 18-30 years with Graves' hyperthyroidism.

This clonotype was counted many times. The chain couples TRBV12-3 or TRBV12-4 to TRBJ1-1; D call uncertain. V lost 4 bases to trimming and J lost 1 base, with 7 bases between them. The CDR3 runs to 13 residues. The CDR3 is CASSSWGNTEAFF. The CDR3 nucleotides read TGTGCCAGCAGTTCATGGGGGAACACTGAAGCTTTCTTT.

This clonotype has ten or more counts. The V call is TRBV20-1, the J call TRBJ2-7; 10 nucleotides agree with TRBD1. The length of the CDR3 is 12 residues. V was pared by 6 bases and J by 3 bases, with 2 bases of the junction left unmatched. From germline, CDR1 is DFQATT and CDR2 SNEGSKA (reference sequence). The chain's CDR3 is CSARTGGYEQYF. DNA for the CDR3: TGCAGTGCCCGGACAGGGGGCTACGAGCAGTACTTC.

This clonotype was seen at least ten times. The chain carries TRBV19 and TRBJ2-7; 7 positions match TRBD1. Germline trimming cut 3 bases from V and 3 bases from J; bases unmatched to any gene: 2. CDR3 length: 13 amino acids. Per the germline V gene, CDR1 is LNHDA and CDR2 is SQIVND (reference sequence). The CDR3 sequence: CASSIGTDYEQYF. Here the CDR3 DNA reads TGTGCCAGTAGTATTGGGACAGACTACGAGCAGTACTTC.

This clonotype was observed many times. V is TRBV11-1 and J is TRBJ2-2; TRBD1 aligns across 8 bases. The junction had 10 bases not matched to a gene; V was cut back by 5 bases and J by 5 bases. CDR1 and CDR2 from the germline V gene are SGHAT and FQDESV (reference sequence). The CDR3 covers 16 residues. The DNA for the CDR3 is TGTGCCAGCAGCCCCCTAGCACAGGGGGATACCGGGGAGCTGTTTTTT. It yields the protein CASSPLAQGDTGELFF.

In this sample, this clonotype turned up a few times. Germline and junction disagree at one end, which may indicate a read error. This chain joins TRBV11-3 and TRBJ2-2; TRBD2 aligns across 7 bases. This CDR3 is 14 amino acids long. Germline lookup yields CDR1 SGHNT and CDR2 YENEEA. The CDR3 region is CASSQLASTGELCF. The CDR3 nucleotides read TGTGCCAGCAGCCAACTAGCGTCGACCGGGGAGCTGTGTTTT.

This clonotype was found many times. The chain carries TRBV11-2 and TRBJ2-5, with 9 bases fitting TRBD2. CDR1 and CDR2 (germline): SGHAT, FQNNGV. CDR3 length equals 19 residues. Germline trimming cut 5 bases from V and 4 bases from J; bases unmatched to any gene: 20. The CDR3 is CASSRTGGRERGVSETQYF. The CDR3 nucleotides are TGTGCCAGCAGCCGAACCGGGGGGAGGGAGCGGGGGGTGTCAGAGACCCAGTACTTC.

This clonotype was detected ten times or more. The chain recombines TRBV2 with TRBJ1-2; no clear D gene. Germline-derived CDR1 and CDR2 are SNHLY and FYNNEI. With 7 bases removed from V and 0 bases from J, the gap between germline ends came to 9 bases. The CDR3 totals 13 residues. The CDR3 DNA sequence: TGTGCCAGCACTAGGACCGCTAACTATGGCTACACCTTC. Translating it yields CASTRTANYGYTF.

This clonotype was found many times. This chain connects TRBV6-1 to TRBJ2-7, with D perhaps matching TRBD2 (6 bases). V lost 6 bases and J 0 bases, leaving 15 bases between the germline ends. Germline values: CDR1 MNHNS, CDR2 SASEGT. The CDR3 covers 15 residues. CDR3 bases: TGTGCCAGCAGAGAAAGGGACTTTAGCTCCTACGAGCAGTACTTC. Its translation: CASRERDFSSYEQYF.

This clonotype was seen ten or more times. This chain uses TRBV7-2 with TRBJ1-2; weak D call: TRBD1 (5 bases). Trimming left V 2 bases short and J 4 bases short, with 14 bases between. Germline CDR1 is SGHTA and CDR2 is FQGNSA. The CDR3 contains 15 residues. CDR3 protein: CASSLNPQGSYGYTF. CDR3 bases: TGTGCCAGCAGCTTAAACCCGCAGGGTTCCTATGGCTACACCTTC.

This clonotype was observed many times. The chain uses TRBV12-3 or TRBV12-4 and TRBJ1-2; D remains ambiguous. The CDR3 totals 13 residues. V was shortened by 2 bases and J by 3 bases, with 7 bases between the two germline ends. CDR3 nucleotide sequence: TGTGCCAGCAGTTTATCTAACGACTATGGCTACACCTTC. Residues: CASSLSNDYGYTF.

Note on this clonotype: A much larger clone is a single base away; this may be a read error. This rearrangement joins TRBV6-2 or TRBV6-3 to TRBJ2-5; D is perhaps TRBD2 (5 bases). There are 17 residues in the CDR3. Per the germline V gene, CDR1 is MNHEY and CDR2 is SVGEGT. The CDR3 sequence: CASSYFNQREWEETKYF. The CDR3 region has the DNA TGTGCCAGCAGTTACTTTAACCAAAGGGAGTGGGAAGAGACCAAGTACTTC.